The sequence of this TCR beta chain was determined in a study of CDR3 diversity in severe acne (dated by TCRdb to between 2018 and 2020). A word on this clonotype: Its antigen is currently not known. No much larger clone exists at a distance of one base, and base qualities are not known.

Receptor amplification or capture employed PCR. Reads for this sample came from an Illumina HiSeq 2000. The public reads were reanalyzed by TCRdb: fastp trimming at Q25, MiXCR alignment, in-frame beta chains only. Records with the same CDR3 protein are collapsed into one entry carrying the most frequent genes and DNA. The sample table contains roughly 81,000 distinct CDR3 sequences; only one count was recorded for 45% to 50% of them. About a tenth of the sample lies in the top ten. V is shortened by 4 bases, J by 8 bases, and the region joining them spans 15 bases. The CDR3 spans 14 residues, from the cysteine through the phenylalanine. Just the 42-base CDR3 DNA is kept, in frame starting at base 1. The germline V gene sets CDR1 to KGHDR and CDR2 to SFDVKD.

The source is a male donor in good health, serving as a control. The rearranged chain carries TRBV24-1 and TRBJ2-3; the D gene identity is not certain. The sample consisted of blood. At the DNA level, the sequence is TGTGCCACCAGTGACCCAGGCCCCGAGAGTACGCAGTATTTT. It is translated as CATSDPGPESTQYF.